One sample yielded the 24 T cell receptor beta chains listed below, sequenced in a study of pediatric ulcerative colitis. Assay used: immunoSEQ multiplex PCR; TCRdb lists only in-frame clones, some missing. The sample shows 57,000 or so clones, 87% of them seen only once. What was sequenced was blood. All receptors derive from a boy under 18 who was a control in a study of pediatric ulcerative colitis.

CDR3 protein: CASSPHIDTGELFF. The CDR3 DNA reads as TGTGCCAGCAGCCCCCACATTGACACCGGGGAGCTGTTTTTT. The rearrangement joins TRBV11-2 to TRBJ2-2, with D unclear. The length of the CDR3 is 14 residues. The V gene lost 5 bases and the J gene lost 3 bases, with 10 bases spanning the gap. Per germline, CDR1 SGHAT and CDR2 FQNNGV.

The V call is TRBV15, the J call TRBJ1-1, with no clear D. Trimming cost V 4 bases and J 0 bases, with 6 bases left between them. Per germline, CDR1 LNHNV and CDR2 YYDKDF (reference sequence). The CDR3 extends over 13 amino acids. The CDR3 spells CATSTTMNTEAFF. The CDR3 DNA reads TGTGCCACCAGCACAACTATGAACACTGAAGCTTTCTTT.

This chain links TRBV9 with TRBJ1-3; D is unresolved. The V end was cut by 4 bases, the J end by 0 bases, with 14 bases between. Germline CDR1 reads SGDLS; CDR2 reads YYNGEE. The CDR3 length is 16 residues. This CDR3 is CASSPRGISSGNTIYF. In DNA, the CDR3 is TGTGCCAGCAGCCCCCGGGGTATTTCCTCTGGAAACACCATATATTTT.

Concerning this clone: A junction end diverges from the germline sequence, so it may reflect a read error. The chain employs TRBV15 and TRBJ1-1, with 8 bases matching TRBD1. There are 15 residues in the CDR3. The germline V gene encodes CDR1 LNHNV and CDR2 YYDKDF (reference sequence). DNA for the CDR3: TGTGCCGCCAGCGGCGGACAGGGACGGAACACTGAAGCTTTCTTT. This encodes CAASGGQGRNTEAFF. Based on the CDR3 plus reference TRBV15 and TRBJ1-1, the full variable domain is DAMVIQNPRYQVTQFGKPVTLSCSQTLNHNVMYWYQQKSSQAPKLLFHYYDKDFNNEADTPDNFQSRRPNTSFCFLDIRSPGLGDTAMYLCAASGGQGRNTEAFFGQGTRLTVV.

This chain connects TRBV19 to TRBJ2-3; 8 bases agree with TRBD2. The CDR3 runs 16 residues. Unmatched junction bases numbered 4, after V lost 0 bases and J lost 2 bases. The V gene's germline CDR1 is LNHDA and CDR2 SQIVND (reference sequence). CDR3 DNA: TGTGCCAGTAGTATAGAGGCTAGCGGGTCCACAGATACGCAGTATTTT. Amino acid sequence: CASSIEASGSTDTQYF.

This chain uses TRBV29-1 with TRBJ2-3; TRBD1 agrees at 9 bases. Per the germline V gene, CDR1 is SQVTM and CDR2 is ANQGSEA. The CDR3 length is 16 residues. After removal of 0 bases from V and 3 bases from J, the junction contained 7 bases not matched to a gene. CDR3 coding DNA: TGCAGCGTTGAAGATCAACAGGGGGCGCAAACAGATACGCAGTATTTT. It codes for CSVEDQQGAQTDTQYF.

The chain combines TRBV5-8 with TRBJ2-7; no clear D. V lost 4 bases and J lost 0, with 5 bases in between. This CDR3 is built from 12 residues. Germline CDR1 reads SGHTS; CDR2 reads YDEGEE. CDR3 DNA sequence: TGTGCCAGCAGCCCTAGCTCCTACGAGCAGTACTTC. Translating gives CASSPSSYEQYF. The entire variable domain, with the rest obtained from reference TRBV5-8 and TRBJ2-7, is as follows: EAGVTQSPTHLIKTRGQQATLRCSPISGHTSVYWYQQALGLGLQFLLWYDEGEERNRGNFPPRFSGRQFPNYSSELNVNALELEDSALYLCASSPSSYEQYFGPGTRLTVT.

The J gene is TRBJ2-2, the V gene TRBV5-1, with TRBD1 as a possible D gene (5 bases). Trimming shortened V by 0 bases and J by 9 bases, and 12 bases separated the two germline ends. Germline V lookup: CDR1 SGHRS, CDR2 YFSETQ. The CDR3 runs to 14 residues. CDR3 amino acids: CASSLGTSGWELFF. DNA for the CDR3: TGCGCCAGCAGCTTGGGGACCTCAGGGTGGGAGCTGTTTTTT.

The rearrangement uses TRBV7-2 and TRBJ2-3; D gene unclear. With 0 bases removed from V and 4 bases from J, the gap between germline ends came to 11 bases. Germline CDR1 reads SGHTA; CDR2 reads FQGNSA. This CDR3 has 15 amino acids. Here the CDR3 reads CASSLATRAPDTQYF. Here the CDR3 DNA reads TGTGCCAGCAGCTTAGCGACGAGAGCCCCAGATACGCAGTATTTT.

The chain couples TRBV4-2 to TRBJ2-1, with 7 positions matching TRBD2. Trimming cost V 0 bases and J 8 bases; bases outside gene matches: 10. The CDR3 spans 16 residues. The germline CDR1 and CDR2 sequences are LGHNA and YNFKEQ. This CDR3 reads CASSQDWGGSGDEQFF. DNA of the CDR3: TGTGCCAGCAGCCAAGATTGGGGAGGGTCGGGGGATGAGCAGTTCTTC.

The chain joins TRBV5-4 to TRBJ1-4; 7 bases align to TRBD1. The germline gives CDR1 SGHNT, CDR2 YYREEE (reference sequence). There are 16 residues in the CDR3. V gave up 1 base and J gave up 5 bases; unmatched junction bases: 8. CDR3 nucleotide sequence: TGTGCCAGCAGCTTGACGGGGGACAGACAAAATGAAAAACTGTTTTTT. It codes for CASSLTGDRQNEKLFF.

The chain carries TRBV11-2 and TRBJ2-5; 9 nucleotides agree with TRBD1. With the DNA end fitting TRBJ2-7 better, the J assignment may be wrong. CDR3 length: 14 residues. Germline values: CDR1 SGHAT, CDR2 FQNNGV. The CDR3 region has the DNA TGTGCCAGCAGCGCTAGGACAGGGGACTACGAGCAGTACTTC. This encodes CASSARTGDYEQYF.

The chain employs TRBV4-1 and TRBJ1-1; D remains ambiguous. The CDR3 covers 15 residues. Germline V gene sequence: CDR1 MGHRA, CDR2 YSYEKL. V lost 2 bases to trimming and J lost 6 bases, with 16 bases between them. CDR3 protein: CASSQSKGLLAEAFF. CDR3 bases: TGCGCCAGCAGCCAATCGAAGGGTTTATTGGCTGAAGCTTTCTTT.

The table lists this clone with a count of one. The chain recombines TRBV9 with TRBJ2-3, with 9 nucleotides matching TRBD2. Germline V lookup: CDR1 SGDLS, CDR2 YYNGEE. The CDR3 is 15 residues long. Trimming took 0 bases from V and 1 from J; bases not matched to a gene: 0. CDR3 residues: CASSVASGGTDTQYF. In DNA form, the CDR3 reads TGTGCCAGCAGCGTAGCTAGCGGGGGCACAGATACGCAGTATTTT. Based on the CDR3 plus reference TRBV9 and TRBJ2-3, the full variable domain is DSGVTQTPKHLITATGQRVTLRCSPRSGDLSVYWYQQSLDQGLQFLIQYYNGEERAKGNILERFSAQQFPDLHSELNLSSLELGDSALYFCASSVASGGTDTQYFGPGTRLTVL.

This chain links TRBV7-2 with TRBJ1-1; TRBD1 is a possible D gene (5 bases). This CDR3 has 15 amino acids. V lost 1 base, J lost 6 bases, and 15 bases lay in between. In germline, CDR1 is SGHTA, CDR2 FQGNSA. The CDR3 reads CASSLGSSGWAEAFF. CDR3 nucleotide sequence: TGTGCCAGCAGCTTAGGATCCTCAGGGTGGGCTGAAGCTTTCTTT.

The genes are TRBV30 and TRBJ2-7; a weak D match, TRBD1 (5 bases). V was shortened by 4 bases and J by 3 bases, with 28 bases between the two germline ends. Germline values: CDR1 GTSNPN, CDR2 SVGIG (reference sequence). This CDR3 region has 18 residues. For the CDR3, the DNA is TGTGCCTGGACCCTTTTTTTCTCTTTAGGGGCTACTTTCTACGAGCAGTACTTC. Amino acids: CAWTLFFSLGATFYEQYF.

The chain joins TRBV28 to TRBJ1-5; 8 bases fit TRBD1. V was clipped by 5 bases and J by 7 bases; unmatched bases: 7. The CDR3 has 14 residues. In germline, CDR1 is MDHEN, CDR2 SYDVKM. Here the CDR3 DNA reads TGTGCCAGCAGTAACGGACAGGGCGACCAGCCCCAGCATTTT. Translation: CASSNGQGDQPQHF.

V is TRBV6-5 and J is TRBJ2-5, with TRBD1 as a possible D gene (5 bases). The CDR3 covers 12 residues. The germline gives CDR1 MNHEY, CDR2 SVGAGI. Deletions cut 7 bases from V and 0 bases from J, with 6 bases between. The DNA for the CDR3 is TGTGCCAGCACAGGGTACCAAGAGACCCAGTACTTC. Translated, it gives CASTGYQETQYF.

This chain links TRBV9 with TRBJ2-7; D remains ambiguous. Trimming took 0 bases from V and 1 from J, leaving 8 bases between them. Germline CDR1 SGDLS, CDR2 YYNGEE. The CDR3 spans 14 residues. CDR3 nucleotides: TGTGCCAGCAGCGTAGCCCCGGATTCCTACGAGCAGTACTTC. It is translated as CASSVAPDSYEQYF.

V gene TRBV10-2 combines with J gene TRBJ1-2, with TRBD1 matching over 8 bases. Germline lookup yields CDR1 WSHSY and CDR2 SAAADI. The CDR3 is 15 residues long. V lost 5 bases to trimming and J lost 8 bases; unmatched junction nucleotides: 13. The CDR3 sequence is CASSYQGQGGDGYTF. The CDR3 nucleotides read TGCGCCAGCAGTTACCAAGGACAGGGAGGGGACGGCTACACCTTC.

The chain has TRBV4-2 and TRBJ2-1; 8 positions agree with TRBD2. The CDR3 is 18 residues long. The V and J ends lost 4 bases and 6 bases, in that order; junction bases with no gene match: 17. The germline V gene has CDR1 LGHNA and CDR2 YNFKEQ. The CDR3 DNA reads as TGTGCCAGCAGCCTTCCCCCCCCGTCGAGCGGGAGTGGCAATGAGCAGTTCTTC. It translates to CASSLPPPSSGSGNEQFF.

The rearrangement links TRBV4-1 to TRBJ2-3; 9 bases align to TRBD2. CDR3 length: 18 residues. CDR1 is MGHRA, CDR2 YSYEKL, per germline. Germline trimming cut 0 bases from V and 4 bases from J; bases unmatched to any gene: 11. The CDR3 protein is CASSQDWTSVNSADTQYF. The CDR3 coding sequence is TGCGCCAGCAGCCAAGATTGGACTAGCGTAAATAGCGCAGATACGCAGTATTTT.

The CDR3 sequence: CASSYFIGAEQYF. The CDR3 DNA reads TGTGCCAGCAGTTACTTTATAGGGGCCGAGCAGTACTTC. V is TRBV6-5 and J is TRBJ2-7; the D gene is possibly TRBD1 (5 bases). The CDR3 consists of 13 residues. The germline CDR1 and CDR2 sequences are MNHEY and SVGAGI. Trimming removed 1 base at V and 6 bases at J, with 10 bases between.

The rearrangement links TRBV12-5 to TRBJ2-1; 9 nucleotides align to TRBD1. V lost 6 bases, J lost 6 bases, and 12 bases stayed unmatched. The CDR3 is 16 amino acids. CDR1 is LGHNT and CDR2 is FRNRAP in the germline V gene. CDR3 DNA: TGTGCTAGTGGGAAAACCAGCGGACAGGGGCGCAATGAGCAGTTCTTC. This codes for CASGKTSGQGRNEQFF.